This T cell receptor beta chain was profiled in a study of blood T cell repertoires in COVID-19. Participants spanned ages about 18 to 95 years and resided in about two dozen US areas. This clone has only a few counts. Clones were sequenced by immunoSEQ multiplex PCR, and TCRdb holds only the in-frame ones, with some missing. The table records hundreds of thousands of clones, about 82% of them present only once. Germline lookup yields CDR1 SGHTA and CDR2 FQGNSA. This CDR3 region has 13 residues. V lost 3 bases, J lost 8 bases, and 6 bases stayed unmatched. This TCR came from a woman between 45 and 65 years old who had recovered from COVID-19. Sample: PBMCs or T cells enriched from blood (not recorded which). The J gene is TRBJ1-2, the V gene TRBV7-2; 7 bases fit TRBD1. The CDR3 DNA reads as TGTGCCAGCAGCTTGTCCGGGACAGAGGGCTACACCTTC. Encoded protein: CASSLSGTEGYTF.